The 29 T cell receptor beta chains below all came from one sample that was sequenced in a study of T cell clonotyping in hematopoietic cell transplantation (dated by TCRdb to the early 2020s). Receptor amplification or capture employed the immunoSEQ multiplex PCR assay. This immuneACCESS table, as held by TCRdb, lists in-frame sequences with V and J called but not all clones. Of the missing ones, under half trace to an unresolved V gene in checked studies; the others have no known cause. This sample comprises fewer than 80,000 clones, approximately 94% of them detected only once. The top ten constitute around 1.6% of the sample. Material: peripheral blood mononuclear cells. Receptor source: a man between 50 and 59 years old in good health. Some clones in this sample may be carry-over from other donors' samples.

This chain connects TRBV6-5 to TRBJ1-1; 7 nucleotides line up with TRBD1. Trimming cost V 4 bases and J 6 bases; bases outside gene matches: 11. The CDR3 is made up of 15 amino acids. Germline V gene lookup returns CDR1 MNHEY and CDR2 SVGAGI. The CDR3 coding sequence is TGTGCCAGCAGTTTACCCAACAGGGGTGACGCTGAAGCTTTCTTT. This encodes CASSLPNRGDAEAFF.

The chain has TRBV5-1 and TRBJ2-3; D perhaps matches TRBD2 (6 bases). Germline assignment: CDR1 SGHRS and CDR2 YFSETQ. This CDR3 has 13 residues. V lost 4 bases, J lost 11 bases, and 17 bases lay in between. CDR3 DNA: TGCGCCAGCAGCCCCAGTGTGGGGGGTGGGCAGTATTTT. Residues: CASSPSVGGGQYF.

The V call is TRBV7-2, the J call TRBJ2-1, with TRBD2 as a possible D gene (5 bases). The ends were cut back, 4 bases at V and 6 bases at J, with 13 bases in the middle. CDR3 length: 14 residues. CDR1 is SGHTA, CDR2 FQGNSA, per germline. The CDR3 loop is CASSWDTSRNEQFF. The CDR3 bases are TGTGCCAGCAGCTGGGATACTAGTCGCAATGAGCAGTTCTTC.

The gene calls are TRBV5-8 and TRBJ2-1; weak D call: TRBD2 (5 bases). The CDR3 contains 16 residues. Germline CDR1 and CDR2: SGHTS and YDEGEE. Trimming removed 7 bases from V and 3 bases from J, with 20 bases in between. The CDR3 bases are TGTGCCAGCCGACCCCCCCGAGAGACTAACTACAATGAGCAGTTCTTC. This translates into CASRPPRETNYNEQFF.

This sequence joins TRBV28 and TRBJ2-1; no clear D gene. The CDR3 is 11 amino acids. Germline V lookup: CDR1 MDHEN, CDR2 SYDVKM. Trimming left V 2 bases short and J 10 bases short, with 6 bases between. Here the CDR3 reads CASSLAVEQFF. The CDR3, as DNA: TGTGCCAGCAGTTTAGCAGTAGAGCAGTTCTTC.

V gene TRBV29-1 combines with J gene TRBJ1-1, with D maybe TRBD1 (6 bases). The CDR3 is 12 amino acids. V shed 4 bases and J shed 5 bases, with 11 bases lying between them. Germline V CDR1 and CDR2: SQVTM, ANQGSEA. The CDR3 nucleotides read TGCAGCGTTGTTGGGGGGCAAACTGAAGCTTTCTTT. The encoded protein is CSVVGGQTEAFF. The full variable domain, completed using reference TRBV29-1 and TRBJ1-1, is SAVISQKPSRDICQRGTSLTIQCQVDSQVTMMFWYRQQPGQSLTLIATANQGSEATYESGFVIDKFPISRPNLTFSTLTVSNMSPEDSSIYLCSVVGGQTEAFFGQGTRLTVV.

V gene TRBV7-9 combines with J gene TRBJ1-5; D is unclear. The CDR3 covers 13 residues. Germline CDR1 reads SEHNR; CDR2 reads FQNEAQ (reference sequence). V dropped 1 base and J dropped 7 bases, with 8 bases sitting between them. This CDR3 reads CASSLGENQPQHF. For the CDR3, the DNA is TGTGCCAGCAGCTTAGGAGAGAACCAGCCCCAGCATTTT.

CDR3 sequence (DNA): TGTGCCAGCAGCTTAGTGCTCTCCACCTACGAGCAGTACTTC. It is translated as CASSLVLSTYEQYF. The rearrangement uses TRBV7-2 and TRBJ2-7; no firm D call. The CDR3 is made up of 14 amino acids. CDR1 is SGHTA and CDR2 is FQGNSA in the germline V gene. V was cut by 1 base and J by 2 bases, with 9 bases left in between.

The chain recombines TRBV7-8 with TRBJ2-7, with D perhaps matching TRBD1 (6 bases). Germline loops: CDR1 SGHVS, CDR2 FQNEAQ. CDR3 size: 16 residues. V was pared by 1 base and J by 9 bases, with 22 bases between. DNA for the CDR3: TGTGCCAGCAGCTTAGGCCGGACAGCGTTACTACGGTGGCAGTACTTC. This codes for CASSLGRTALLRWQYF. Drawing the rest from reference TRBV7-8 and TRBJ2-7, the complete variable domain is GAGVSQSPRYKVAKRGQDVALRCDPISGHVSLFWYQQALGQGPEFLTYFQNEAQLDKSGLPSDRFFAERPEGSVSTLKIQRTQQEDSAVYLCASSLGRTALLRWQYFGPGTRLTVT.

The chain links TRBV19 to TRBJ1-6; D not resolved. This CDR3 region has 18 residues. V was shortened by 6 bases and J by 0 bases, with 18 bases between the two germline ends. Germline V lookup: CDR1 LNHDA, CDR2 SQIVND (reference sequence). The chain's CDR3 is CASSRRSGRSSYNSPLHF. The CDR3 DNA reads as TGTGCCAGTAGCAGGAGATCCGGACGGAGCTCCTATAATTCACCCCTCCACTTT.

The chain employs TRBV7-2 and TRBJ2-1; D may be TRBD2 (5 bases). Germline-derived CDR1 and CDR2 are SGHTA and FQGNSA. Trimming stripped 5 bases from V and 4 bases from J, with 15 bases between. The CDR3 has 15 amino acids. In DNA, the CDR3 is TGTGCCAGCAGCCCCGACTACCCCTCTTACAATGAGCAGTTCTTC. Amino acids: CASSPDYPSYNEQFF.

The chain joins TRBV5-4 to TRBJ2-7; D is ambiguous. Germline CDR1 and CDR2: SGHNT and YYREEE (reference sequence). CDR3 length: 14 residues. V lost 7 bases, J lost 3 bases, and 17 bases lay in between. CDR3 loop: CASRKDGYSYEQYF. In DNA, the CDR3 is TGTGCCAGCCGCAAAGACGGATACAGCTACGAGCAGTACTTC.

This chain joins TRBV6-5 and TRBJ1-1; 10 positions match TRBD1. This CDR3 region has 13 residues. Germline CDR1 reads MNHEY; CDR2 reads SVGAGI. V dropped 6 bases and J dropped 11; count of bases not matched to a gene: 9. The CDR3 sequence: CASSGTGAELAFF. In nucleotides, the CDR3 is TGTGCCAGCAGCGGGACAGGGGCCGAATTGGCTTTCTTT.

This clone has only one observation. The V call is TRBV6-1, the J call TRBJ2-2; D gene ambiguous. This CDR3 has 14 amino acids. Looked up from germline, CDR1 is MNHNS and CDR2 is SASEGT. The V gene lost 2 bases and the J gene lost 0 bases, with 4 bases spanning the gap. CDR3 nucleotide sequence: TGTGCCAGCAGTGAAAGCGCGAACACCGGGGAGCTGTTTTTT. It encodes CASSESANTGELFF.

The V and J genes are TRBV5-1 and TRBJ2-1, with 7 nucleotides matching TRBD2. CDR1 SGHRS and CDR2 YFSETQ come from the germline V gene. V dropped 1 base and J dropped 0; count of bases not matched to a gene: 7. The CDR3 is 17 amino acids. This chain's CDR3 is CASSLTRRGYSYNEQFF. The DNA for the CDR3 is TGCGCCAGCAGCTTGACCCGGCGGGGGTACTCCTACAATGAGCAGTTCTTC.

The chain employs TRBV5-1 and TRBJ2-7, with 7 bases that match TRBD1. CDR3 size: 14 residues. Germline V gene sequence: CDR1 SGHRS, CDR2 YFSETQ. The trim removed 3 bases at V and 2 bases at J, leaving 5 bases unmatched. The CDR3, as DNA: TGCGCCAGCAGCTATGGACAGGTTCCCTACGAGCAGTACTTC. Protein sequence: CASSYGQVPYEQYF.

J is TRBJ1-1 and V is TRBV5-7; no clear D gene. TRBV5-7 is designated an ORF whose function remains uncertain. The CDR3 contains 12 residues. Trimming took 4 bases from V and 5 from J, leaving 9 bases between them. In DNA, the CDR3 is TGTGCCAGCAGCGCCACAGAGACTGAAGCTTTCTTT. Its translation is CASSATETEAFF.

The chain recombines TRBV6-5 with TRBJ2-2; weak D call: TRBD1 (5 bases). The length of the CDR3 is 14 residues. The germline gives CDR1 MNHEY, CDR2 SVGAGI. Trimming pared 6 bases from V and 2 bases from J, leaving 10 bases between. CDR3 sequence reads: CASRGQGNTGELFF. The CDR3 bases are TGTGCCAGCAGAGGCCAGGGAAACACCGGGGAGCTGTTTTTT.

This clone was detected once. The chain carries TRBV6-6 and TRBJ2-2; D not resolved. CDR3 length: 13 residues. V lost 5 bases and J lost 2, with 6 bases in between. Germline assignment: CDR1 MNHNY and CDR2 SVGAGI (reference sequence). CDR3 region: CASSPLNTGELFF. The CDR3, as DNA: TGTGCCAGCAGTCCCCTAAACACCGGGGAGCTGTTTTTT.

The rearrangement joins TRBV28 to TRBJ1-5; D might be TRBD1 (5 bases). Germline CDR1 MDHEN, CDR2 SYDVKM. V was trimmed by 5 bases and J by 2 bases, leaving 13 bases between them. The CDR3 spans 15 residues. The CDR3 nucleotides read TGTGCCAGCAGTCCACTAATGGGGGGCAATCAGCCCCAGCATTTT. The encoded protein is CASSPLMGGNQPQHF.

V is TRBV5-1 and J is TRBJ2-7, with 8 bases aligning to TRBD2. The CDR3 is made up of 17 amino acids. Germline CDR1 and CDR2: SGHRS and YFSETQ. The V segment lost 4 bases and the J segment 3 bases; nucleotides outside the gene matches: 15. In DNA, the CDR3 is TGCGCCAGCAGCCCTATACTTAGCGGGGAGGCATTCTACGAGCAGTACTTC. Translating it yields CASSPILSGEAFYEQYF.

This clone turned up a few times. This sequence joins TRBV2 and TRBJ2-2; D possibly matches TRBD1 or TRBD2 (7 bases each). V dropped 3 bases and J dropped 4 bases, with 9 bases sitting between them. The germline V gene encodes CDR1 SNHLY and CDR2 FYNNEI. The CDR3 extends over 14 amino acids. The CDR3, as DNA: TGTGCCAGCAGTGACAGGGGGGGCACCGGGGAGCTGTTTTTT. Protein sequence: CASSDRGGTGELFF. Using reference TRBV2 and TRBJ2-2 for the parts outside the CDR3, the full variable domain is EPEVTQTPSHQVTQMGQEVILRCVPISNHLYFYWYRQILGQKVEFLVSFYNNEISEKSEIFDDQFSVERPDGSNFTLKIRSTKLEDSAMYFCASSDRGGTGELFFGEGSRLTVL.

The chain combines TRBV6-1 with TRBJ2-5; D is possibly TRBD2 (5 bases). This CDR3 is 13 amino acids long. Trimming removed 2 bases at V and 4 bases at J, with 8 bases between. CDR1 and CDR2 (germline): MNHNS, SASEGT. DNA of the CDR3: TGTGCCAGCAGTGAATGGGAGCGAGAGACCCAGTACTTC. It codes for CASSEWERETQYF.

The chain carries TRBV5-8 and TRBJ2-1, with D uncertain. Germline CDR1 and CDR2: SGHTS and YDEGEE. V shed 1 base and J shed 0 bases, with 17 bases lying between them. This CDR3 has 18 residues. Written as DNA, the CDR3 is TGTGCCAGCAGCTTGAATCGGTTGAGCGCCAACTCCTACAATGAGCAGTTCTTC. This gives the protein CASSLNRLSANSYNEQFF.

V is TRBV11-3 and J is TRBJ2-2; the match to TRBD2 covers 9 bases. Unmatched junction bases numbered 11, after V lost 4 bases and J lost 5 bases. The CDR3 is 17 amino acids. Germline V lookup: CDR1 SGHNT, CDR2 YENEEA. The CDR3 is CASSSSWERGATGELFF. Here the CDR3 DNA reads TGTGCCAGCAGCTCTAGTTGGGAGCGGGGGGCGACCGGGGAGCTGTTTTTT. Combining the CDR3 with reference TRBV11-3 and TRBJ2-2 gives the whole variable domain EAGVVQSPRYKIIEKKQPVAFWCNPISGHNTLYWYLQNLGQGPELLIRYENEEAVDDSQLPKDRFSAERLKGVDSTLKIQPAELGDSAVYLCASSSSWERGATGELFFGEGSRLTVL.

The chain combines TRBV29-1 with TRBJ1-2; 8 bases are shared with TRBD1. The CDR3 extends over 14 amino acids. The germline V gene encodes CDR1 SQVTM and CDR2 ANQGSEA. V shed 4 bases and J 0 bases; nucleotides not matched to a gene: 4. CDR3 bases: TGCAGCGTTGGTTTACAGGGGGCTAACTATGGCTACACCTTC. It translates to CSVGLQGANYGYTF.

The rearrangement links TRBV4-1 to TRBJ2-7; D is unresolved. The CDR3 loop spans 14 amino acids. V was cut by 1 base and J by 2 bases, with 9 bases left in between. Germline values: CDR1 MGHRA, CDR2 YSYEKL. DNA of the CDR3: TGCGCCAGCAGCCAAGTGAGAGGAACCTACGAGCAGTACTTC. It is translated as CASSQVRGTYEQYF.

On this clone itself: One end of the junction fails to match germline, which may point to a read error. V and J are TRBV12-5 and TRBJ1-3; TRBD1 matches at 8 bases. The germline gives CDR1 LGHNT, CDR2 FRNRAP. This CDR3 comprises 14 residues. In DNA form, the CDR3 reads TGTGCTAGTGGCTTGGGGACAGGAGGAAACACCATATATTTT. Protein product: CASGLGTGGNTIYF. The full variable domain, its missing parts supplied by reference TRBV12-5 and TRBJ1-3, is DARVTQTPRHKVTEMGQEVTMRCQPILGHNTVFWYRQTMMQGLELLAYFRNRAPLDDSGMPKDRFSAEMPDATLATLKIQPSEPRDSAVYFCASGLGTGGNTIYFGEGSWLTVV.

V is TRBV28 and J is TRBJ2-5, with 7 positions matching TRBD1. Unmatched junction bases numbered 6, after V lost 0 bases and J lost 2 bases. Germline loops: CDR1 MDHEN, CDR2 SYDVKM. The CDR3 totals 16 residues. The DNA of the CDR3 is TGTGCCAGCAGTTTATGGGCAGGGGGATTGCAAGAGACCCAGTACTTC. Protein sequence: CASSLWAGGLQETQYF.